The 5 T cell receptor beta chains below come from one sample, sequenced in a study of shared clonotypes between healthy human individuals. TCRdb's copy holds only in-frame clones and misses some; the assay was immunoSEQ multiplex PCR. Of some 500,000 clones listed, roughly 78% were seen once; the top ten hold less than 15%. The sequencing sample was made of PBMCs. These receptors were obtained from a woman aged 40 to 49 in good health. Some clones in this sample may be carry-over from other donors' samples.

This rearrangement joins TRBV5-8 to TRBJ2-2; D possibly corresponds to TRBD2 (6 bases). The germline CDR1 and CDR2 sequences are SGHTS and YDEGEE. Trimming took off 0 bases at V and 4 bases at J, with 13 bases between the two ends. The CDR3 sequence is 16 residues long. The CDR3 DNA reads TGTGCCAGCAGCTTGGGACTAGTTCGGGTCACCGGGGAGCTGTTTTTT. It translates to CASSLGLVRVTGELFF.

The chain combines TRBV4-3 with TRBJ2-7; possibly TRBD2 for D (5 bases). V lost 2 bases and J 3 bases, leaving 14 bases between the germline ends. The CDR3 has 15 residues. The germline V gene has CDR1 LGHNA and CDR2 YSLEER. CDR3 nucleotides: TGCGCCAGCAGCCAATTTCAGGAGGTCAGCTACGAGCAGTACTTC. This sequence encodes CASSQFQEVSYEQYF.

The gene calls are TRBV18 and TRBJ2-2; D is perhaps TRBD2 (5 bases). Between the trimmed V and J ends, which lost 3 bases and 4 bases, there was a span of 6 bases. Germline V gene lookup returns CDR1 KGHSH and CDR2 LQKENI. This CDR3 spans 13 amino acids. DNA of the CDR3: TGTGCCAGCTCACCGGAGGTCACCGGGGAGCTGTTTTTT. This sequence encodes CASSPEVTGELFF.

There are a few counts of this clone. The CDR3 DNA sequence: TGTGCCAGCTCATCGGGACTAGCGGATTCCTACAATGAGCAGTTCTTC. Translation: CASSSGLADSYNEQFF. The chain combines TRBV18 with TRBJ2-1; TRBD2 agrees at 11 bases. V lost 5 bases to trimming and J lost 1 base; unmatched junction nucleotides: 4. The CDR3 sequence is 16 residues long. Germline values: CDR1 KGHSH, CDR2 LQKENI.

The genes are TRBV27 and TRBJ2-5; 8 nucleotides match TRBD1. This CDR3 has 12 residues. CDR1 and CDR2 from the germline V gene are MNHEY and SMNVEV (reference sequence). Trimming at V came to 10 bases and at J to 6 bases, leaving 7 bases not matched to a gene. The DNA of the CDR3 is TGTGCCACCGGCAGGGGGCCCCAGACCCAGTACTTC. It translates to CATGRGPQTQYF.